These 3 T cell receptor beta chains came from one sample sequenced in a study of CD8+CD57+ T cells in acquired aplastic anemia. Genomic DNA templated the TCR beta VDJ and CDR3 profiling. One entry per CDR3 protein, called by TCRdb with MiXCR from the reads. Among fewer than 70,000 distinct CDR3 sequences listed, under 65% were seen once. The sample taken for sequencing was sorted CD4+, CD8+, or CD8+CD57+ T cells (not recorded which) from PBMCs. Receptors originate from a human donor in good health, serving as a control.

The chain employs TRBV2 and TRBJ1-3, with 12 bases that match TRBD1. Germline V gene sequence: CDR1 SNHLY, CDR2 FYNNEI. The CDR3 loop spans 20 amino acids. Trimming took 1 base from V and 0 from J; bases not matched to a gene: 10. The CDR3 region is CASSEVPGQGASSSGNTIYF. Here the CDR3 DNA reads TGTGCCAGCAGTGAAGTCCCGGGACAGGGGGCCTCAAGCTCTGGAAACACCATATATTTT.

This clonotype appeared once. The chain combines TRBV15 with TRBJ1-2; tentatively, D is TRBD1 (5 bases). The V gene lost 0 bases and the J gene lost 6 bases, with 11 bases spanning the gap. Germline CDR1 reads LNHNV; CDR2 reads YYDKDF (reference sequence). The CDR3 spans 14 residues. This chain's CDR3 is CATSREDNGNGYTF. The CDR3 nucleotides read TGTGCCACCAGCAGAGAGGACAACGGAAATGGCTACACCTTC.

The rearrangement uses TRBV11-1 and TRBJ2-5; 9 bases agree with TRBD1. The CDR3 spans 17 residues. CDR1 and CDR2 from the germline V gene are SGHAT and FQDESV (reference sequence). Trimming at V came to 5 bases and at J to 2 bases, leaving 12 bases not matched to a gene. The DNA of the CDR3 is TGTGCCAGCAGCCCAGCTCCCGGGACAGGGAAACAAGAGACCCAGTACTTC. It codes for CASSPAPGTGKQETQYF. The variable domain in full, with the rest retrieved from reference TRBV11-1 and TRBJ2-5, is EAEVAQSPRYKITEKSQAVAFWCDPISGHATLYWYRQILGQGPELLVQFQDESVVDDSQLPKDRFSAERLKGVDSTLKIQPAELGDSAMYLCASSPAPGTGKQETQYFGPGTRLLVL.